This T cell receptor (beta chain) was retrieved from a study of cytomegalovirus exposure and HLA in healthy donors. General study findings and limits: Reports described diagnosis of cytomegalovirus status by the classifier as highly specific and sensitive. When presence/absence was analysed, sequencing depth was taken to be roughly uniform across donors.

Use of 60 Vbeta and 13 Jbeta primers characterized the PCR. Here immunoSEQ multiplex PCR was the method, and the copy in TCRdb shows in-frame clones only, minus some. The table lists around 180,000 clones, around 80% of them singletons, with 0.95% to 1.5% in the top ten. The length of the CDR3 is 14 residues. A word on this clone: Its antigen is as yet unknown.

What was sequenced was PBMCs. This receptor was taken from a boy between 2 and 15 years old in good health and CMV-seronegative. This chain connects TRBV21-1 to TRBJ2-2; the D segment call TRBD2 is taken from the table without a DNA check. TRBV21-1 is recorded as a pseudogene. DNA for the CDR3: TGTGCCGTACGGGGGGATTCAGACACCGGGGAGCTGTTTTTT. Protein product: CAVRGDSDTGELFF.